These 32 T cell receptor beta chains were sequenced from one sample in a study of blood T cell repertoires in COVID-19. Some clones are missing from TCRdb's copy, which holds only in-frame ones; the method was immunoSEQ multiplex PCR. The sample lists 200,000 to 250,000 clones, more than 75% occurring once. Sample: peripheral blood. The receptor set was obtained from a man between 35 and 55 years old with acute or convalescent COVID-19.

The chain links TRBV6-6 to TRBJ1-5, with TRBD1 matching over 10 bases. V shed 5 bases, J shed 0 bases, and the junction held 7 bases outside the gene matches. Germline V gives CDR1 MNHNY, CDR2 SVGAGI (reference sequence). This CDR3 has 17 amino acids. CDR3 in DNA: TGTGCCAGCAGTCCTGGACAGGGGGAGAGTAGCAATCAGCCCCAGCATTTT. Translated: CASSPGQGESSNQPQHF.

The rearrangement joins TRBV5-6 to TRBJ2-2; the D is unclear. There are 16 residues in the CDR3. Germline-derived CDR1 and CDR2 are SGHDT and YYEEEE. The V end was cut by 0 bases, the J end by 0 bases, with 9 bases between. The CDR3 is CASSLVTKANTGELFF. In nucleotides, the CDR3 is TGTGCCAGCAGCTTGGTAACTAAGGCGAACACCGGGGAGCTGTTTTTT.

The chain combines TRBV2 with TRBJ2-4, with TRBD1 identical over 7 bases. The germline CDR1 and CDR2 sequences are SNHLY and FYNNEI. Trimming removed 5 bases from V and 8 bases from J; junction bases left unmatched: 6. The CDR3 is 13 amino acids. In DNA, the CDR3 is TGTGCCAGCAGTCGCGACAGGGCCGACATTCAGTACTTC. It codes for CASSRDRADIQYF.

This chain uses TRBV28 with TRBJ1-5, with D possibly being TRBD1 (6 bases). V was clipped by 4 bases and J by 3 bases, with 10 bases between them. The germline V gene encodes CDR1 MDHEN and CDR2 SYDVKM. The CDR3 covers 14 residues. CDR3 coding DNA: TGTGCCAGCAGTTCTGGGGGCTCCAATCAGCCCCAGCATTTT. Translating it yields CASSSGGSNQPQHF.

The CDR3 sequence: CASSPAPTGPRDTGELFF. The CDR3 nucleotides read TGTGCCAGCAGCCCCGCCCCGACAGGCCCACGAGACACCGGGGAGCTGTTTTTT. This chain uses TRBV7-9 with TRBJ2-2; D possibly corresponds to TRBD1 (6 bases). CDR3 length: 18 amino acids. Germline V gives CDR1 SEHNR, CDR2 FQNEAQ (reference sequence). V lost 5 bases, J lost 3 bases, and 22 bases lay in between.

The CDR3 loop reads CASSLDGPTTDTQYF. The CDR3 DNA sequence: TGTGCCAGCAGCTTGGATGGGCCGACCACAGATACGCAGTATTTT. The rearrangement joins TRBV5-8 to TRBJ2-3; no firm D call. The CDR3 runs to 15 residues. The germline gives CDR1 SGHTS, CDR2 YDEGEE. Between the trimmed V and J ends, which lost 0 bases and 2 bases, there was a span of 10 bases.

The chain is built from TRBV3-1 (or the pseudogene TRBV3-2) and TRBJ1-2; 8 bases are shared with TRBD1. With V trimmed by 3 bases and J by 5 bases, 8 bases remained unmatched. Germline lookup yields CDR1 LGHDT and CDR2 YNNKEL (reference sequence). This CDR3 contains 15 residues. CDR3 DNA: TGTGCCAGCAGCCATGCCGGGACAGGCGTTTATGGCTACACCTTC. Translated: CASSHAGTGVYGYTF.

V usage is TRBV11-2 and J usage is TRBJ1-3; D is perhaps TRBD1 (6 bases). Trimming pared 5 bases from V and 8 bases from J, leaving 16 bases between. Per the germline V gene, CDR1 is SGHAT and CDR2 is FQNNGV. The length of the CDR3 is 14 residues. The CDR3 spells CASSTRTELDTIYF. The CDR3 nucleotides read TGTGCCAGCAGCACGAGGACAGAGTTGGACACCATATATTTT.

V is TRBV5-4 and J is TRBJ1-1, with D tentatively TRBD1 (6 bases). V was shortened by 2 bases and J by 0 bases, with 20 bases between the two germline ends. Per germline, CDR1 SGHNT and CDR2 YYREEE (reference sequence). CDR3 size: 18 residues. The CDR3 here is CASSLGGGQGILNTEAFF. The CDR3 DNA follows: TGTGCCAGCAGCTTAGGCGGGGGGCAGGGAATTTTGAACACTGAAGCTTTCTTT.

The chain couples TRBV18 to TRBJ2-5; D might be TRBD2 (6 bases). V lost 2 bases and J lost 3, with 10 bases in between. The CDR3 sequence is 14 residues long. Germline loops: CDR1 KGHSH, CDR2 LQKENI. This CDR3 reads CASSPRTGEETQYF. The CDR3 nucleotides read TGTGCCAGCTCACCAAGGACGGGGGAAGAGACCCAGTACTTC.

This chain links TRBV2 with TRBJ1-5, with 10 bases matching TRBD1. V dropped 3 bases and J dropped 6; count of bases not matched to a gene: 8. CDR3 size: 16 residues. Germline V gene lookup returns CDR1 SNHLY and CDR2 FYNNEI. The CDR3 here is CASSDLSDRGFQPQHF. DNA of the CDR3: TGTGCCAGCAGTGATTTGTCGGACAGGGGGTTTCAGCCCCAGCATTTT.

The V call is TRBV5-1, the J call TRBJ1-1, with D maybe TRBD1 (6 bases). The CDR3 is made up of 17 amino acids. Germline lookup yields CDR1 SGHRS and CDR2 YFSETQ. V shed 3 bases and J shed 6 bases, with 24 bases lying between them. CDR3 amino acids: CASSWMGMIQGRAEAFF. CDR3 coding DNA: TGCGCCAGCAGCTGGATGGGGATGATACAGGGAAGGGCTGAAGCTTTCTTT. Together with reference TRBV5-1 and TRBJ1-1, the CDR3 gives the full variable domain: KAGVTQTPRYLIKTRGQQVTLSCSPISGHRSVSWYQQTPGQGLQFLFEYFSETQRNKGNFPGRFSGRQFSNSRSEMNVSTLELGDSALYLCASSWMGMIQGRAEAFFGQGTRLTVV.

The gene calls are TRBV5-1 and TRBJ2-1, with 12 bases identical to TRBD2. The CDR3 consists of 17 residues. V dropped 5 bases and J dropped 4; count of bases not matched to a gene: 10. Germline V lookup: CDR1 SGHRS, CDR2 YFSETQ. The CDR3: CASSRRTSGDSYNEQFF. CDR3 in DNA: TGCGCCAGCAGTCGTCGGACTAGCGGGGACTCTTACAATGAGCAGTTCTTC. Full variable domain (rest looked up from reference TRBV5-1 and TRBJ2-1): KAGVTQTPRYLIKTRGQQVTLSCSPISGHRSVSWYQQTPGQGLQFLFEYFSETQRNKGNFPGRFSGRQFSNSRSEMNVSTLELGDSALYLCASSRRTSGDSYNEQFFGPGTRLTVL.

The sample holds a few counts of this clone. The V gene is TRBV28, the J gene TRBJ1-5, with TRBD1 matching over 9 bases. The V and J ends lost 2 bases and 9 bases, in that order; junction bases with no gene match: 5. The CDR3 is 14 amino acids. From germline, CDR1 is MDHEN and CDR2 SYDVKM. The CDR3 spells CASSLDRGRGPQHF. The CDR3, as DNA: TGTGCCAGCAGTTTAGACAGGGGGAGAGGGCCCCAGCATTTT.

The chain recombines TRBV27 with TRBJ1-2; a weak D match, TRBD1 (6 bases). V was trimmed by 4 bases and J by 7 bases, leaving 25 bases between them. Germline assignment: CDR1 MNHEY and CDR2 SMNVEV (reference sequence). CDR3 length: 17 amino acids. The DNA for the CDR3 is TGTGCCAGCAGTTCCCAGGGACTGGGGGGGCTATGGCTTGGCTACACCTTC. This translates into CASSSQGLGGLWLGYTF.

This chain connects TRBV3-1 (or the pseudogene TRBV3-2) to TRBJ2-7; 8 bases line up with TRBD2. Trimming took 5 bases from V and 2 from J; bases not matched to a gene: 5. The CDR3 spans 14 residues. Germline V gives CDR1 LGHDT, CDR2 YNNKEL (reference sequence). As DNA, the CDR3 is TGTGCCAGCAGCTTTAGCGGGGACGCCTACGAGCAGTACTTC. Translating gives CASSFSGDAYEQYF.

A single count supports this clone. CDR3 amino acids: CASSTTGKGTEAFF. CDR3 sequence (DNA): TGTGCCAGTAGTACCACCGGGAAGGGCACTGAAGCTTTCTTT. This chain joins TRBV19 and TRBJ1-1; D gene unclear. V lost 4 bases and J lost 4, with 13 bases in between. The CDR3 covers 14 residues. Per the germline V gene, CDR1 is LNHDA and CDR2 is SQIVND (reference sequence).

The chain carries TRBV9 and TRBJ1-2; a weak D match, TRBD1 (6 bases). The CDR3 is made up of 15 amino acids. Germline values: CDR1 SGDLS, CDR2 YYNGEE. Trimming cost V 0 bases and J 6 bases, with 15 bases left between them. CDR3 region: CASSVDQGWTDGYTF. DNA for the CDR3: TGTGCCAGCAGCGTAGACCAGGGGTGGACTGATGGCTACACCTTC.

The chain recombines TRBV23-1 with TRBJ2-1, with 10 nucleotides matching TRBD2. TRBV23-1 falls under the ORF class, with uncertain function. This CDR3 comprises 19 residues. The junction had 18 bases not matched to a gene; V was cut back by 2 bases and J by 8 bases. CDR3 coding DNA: TGCGCCAGCAGTCAAGCATTCCTCAAAGAGCGGGGGGGCGAGGATGAGCAGTTCTTC. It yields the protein CASSQAFLKERGGEDEQFF.

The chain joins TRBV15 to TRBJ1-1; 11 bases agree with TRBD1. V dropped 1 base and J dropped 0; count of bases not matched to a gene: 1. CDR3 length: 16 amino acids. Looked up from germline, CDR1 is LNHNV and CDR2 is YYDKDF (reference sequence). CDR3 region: CATSRGDRGMNTEAFF. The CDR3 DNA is TGTGCCACCAGCAGAGGGGACAGGGGGATGAACACTGAAGCTTTCTTT.

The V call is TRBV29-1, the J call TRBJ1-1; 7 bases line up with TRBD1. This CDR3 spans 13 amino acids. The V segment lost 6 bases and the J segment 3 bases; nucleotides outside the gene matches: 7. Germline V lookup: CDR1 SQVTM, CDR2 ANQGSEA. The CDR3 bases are TGCAGCGTGGGGGGACAGCAAGACACTGAAGCTTTCTTT. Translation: CSVGGQQDTEAFF.

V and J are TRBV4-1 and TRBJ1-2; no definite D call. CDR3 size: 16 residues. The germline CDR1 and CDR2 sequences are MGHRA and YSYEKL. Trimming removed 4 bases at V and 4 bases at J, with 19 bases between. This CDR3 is CASSPGGGGILYGYTF. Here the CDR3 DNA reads TGCGCCAGCAGCCCCGGAGGAGGCGGAATTCTCTATGGCTACACCTTC.

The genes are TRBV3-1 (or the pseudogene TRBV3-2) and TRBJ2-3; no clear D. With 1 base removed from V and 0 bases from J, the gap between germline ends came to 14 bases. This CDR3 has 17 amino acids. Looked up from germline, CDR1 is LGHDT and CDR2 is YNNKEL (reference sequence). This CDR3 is CASSQVRGSTSTDTQYF. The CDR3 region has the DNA TGTGCCAGCAGCCAAGTCCGCGGCAGCACTAGCACAGATACGCAGTATTTT.

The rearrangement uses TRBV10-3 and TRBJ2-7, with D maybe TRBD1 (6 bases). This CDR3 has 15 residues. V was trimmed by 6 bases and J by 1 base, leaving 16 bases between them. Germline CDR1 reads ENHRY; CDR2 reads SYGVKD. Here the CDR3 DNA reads TGTGCCATCAGCCCCACCCTGGACAGATCCTACGAGCAGTACTTC. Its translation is CAISPTLDRSYEQYF.

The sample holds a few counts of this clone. CDR3 sequence: CASSAIGGRNTEAFF. The CDR3 nucleotides are TGTGCCAGCAGCGCAATCGGGGGGCGGAACACTGAAGCTTTCTTT. V and J are TRBV7-9 and TRBJ1-1; D possibly corresponds to TRBD1 (6 bases). V was clipped by 5 bases and J by 1 base, with 14 bases between them. Per germline, CDR1 SEHNR and CDR2 FQNEAQ (reference sequence). The CDR3 covers 15 residues.

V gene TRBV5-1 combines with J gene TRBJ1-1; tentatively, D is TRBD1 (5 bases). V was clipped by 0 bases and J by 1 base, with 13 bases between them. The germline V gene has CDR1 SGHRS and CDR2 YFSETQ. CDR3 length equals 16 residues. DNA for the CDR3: TGCGCCAGCAGCTTGGAGGTGCGGGGCCCGAACACTGAAGCTTTCTTT. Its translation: CASSLEVRGPNTEAFF.

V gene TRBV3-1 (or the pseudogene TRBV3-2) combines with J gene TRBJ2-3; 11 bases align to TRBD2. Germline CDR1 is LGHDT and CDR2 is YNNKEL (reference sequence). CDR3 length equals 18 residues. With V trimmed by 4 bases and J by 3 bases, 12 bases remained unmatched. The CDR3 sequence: CASSPKLAGVGGTDTQYF. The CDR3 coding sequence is TGTGCCAGCAGCCCCAAACTAGCGGGGGTGGGAGGGACAGATACGCAGTATTTT.

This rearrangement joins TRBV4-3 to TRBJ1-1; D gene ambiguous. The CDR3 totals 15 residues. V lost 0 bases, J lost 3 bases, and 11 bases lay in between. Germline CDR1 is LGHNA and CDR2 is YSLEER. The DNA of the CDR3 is TGCGCCAGCAGCCAAGATCGATACGGGTACACTGAAGCTTTCTTT. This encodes CASSQDRYGYTEAFF.

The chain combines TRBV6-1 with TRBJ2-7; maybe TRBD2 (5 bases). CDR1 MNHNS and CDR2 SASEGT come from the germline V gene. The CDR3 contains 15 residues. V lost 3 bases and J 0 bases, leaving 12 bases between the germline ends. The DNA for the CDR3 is TGTGCCAGCAGTGACGAGGGTTTCAGCTCCTACGAGCAGTACTTC. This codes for CASSDEGFSSYEQYF.

CDR3 in DNA: TGTGCCAGTAGCAGTGGGACTGGATCACCCCTCCACTTT. This encodes CASSSGTGSPLHF. The chain links TRBV19 to TRBJ1-6, with a tentative D call TRBD1 (5 bases). Trimming removed 6 bases from V and 10 bases from J, with 13 bases in between. Germline lookup yields CDR1 LNHDA and CDR2 SQIVND (reference sequence). The CDR3 sequence is 13 residues long.

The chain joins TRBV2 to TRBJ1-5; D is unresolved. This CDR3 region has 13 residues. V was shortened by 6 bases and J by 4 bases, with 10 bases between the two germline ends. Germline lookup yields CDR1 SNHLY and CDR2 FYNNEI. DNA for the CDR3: TGTGCCAGCAGCGCGGGCCTAAATCAGCCCCAGCATTTT. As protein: CASSAGLNQPQHF.

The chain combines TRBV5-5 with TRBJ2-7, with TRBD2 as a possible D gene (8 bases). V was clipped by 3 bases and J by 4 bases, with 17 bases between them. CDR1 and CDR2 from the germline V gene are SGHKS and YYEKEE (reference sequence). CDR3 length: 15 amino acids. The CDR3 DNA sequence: TGTGCCAGCAGCTCGGGGGGGACAGATTTATACGAGCAGTACTTC. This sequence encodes CASSSGGTDLYEQYF.